This T cell receptor (beta chain) was profiled in a study of blood T cell repertoires in COVID-19. Study in general: Researchers got acute and convalescent COVID-19 samples from the United States, Italy and Spain. T cells, B-cell-depleted T cells, or PBMCs provided the cDNA or gDNA that served as material.

While infection was still active, Seattle patients were enrolled and then followed longitudinally. Per the original data handling: Estimates of nucleated cell counts were drawn from the amplification of reference gene primers. Measured with immunoSEQ multiplex PCR; TCRdb has only the in-frame clones, and not every one. The V and J calls and the clone size are those of that table, but D and trimming were determined from the DNA. This sample has 75,000 to 95,000 clones, with approximately 88% found just once. Per the germline V gene, CDR1 is GTSNPN and CDR2 is SVGIG (reference sequence). The CDR3 runs to 13 residues. V lost 1 base and J 8 bases, leaving 9 bases between the germline ends.

The sequenced material came from peripheral blood. The gene calls are TRBV30 and TRBJ1-6; TRBD1 might be the D (6 bases). This TCR was recovered from a woman aged 60 to 75 with COVID-19, enrolled during active disease. The CDR3 here is CAWSDRADSPLHF. The CDR3, as DNA: TGTGCCTGGAGTGACAGGGCGGATTCACCCCTCCACTTT. Using reference TRBV30 and TRBJ1-6 for the parts outside the CDR3, the full variable domain is SQTIHQWPATLVQPVGSPLSLECTVEGTSNPNLYWYRQAAGRGLQLLFYSVGIGQISSEVPQNLSASRPQDRQFILSSKKLLLSDSGFYLCAWSDRADSPLHFGNGTRLTVT.